This T cell receptor (beta chain) was identified during a study of cytomegalovirus exposure and HLA in healthy donors listed by TCRdb under 2017. Context from the whole study: An earlier analysis of several hundred of the donors reported 250 to 350 Gb of sequence data and roughly 110 million unique TCR beta sequences from approximately 180 million T cells. About 280 gigabases of sequencing data and approximately 80 million unique TCR sequences were included in an early release covering 550 to 800 HLA-typed donors. Among the roughly 380 genotyped donors, approximately 82% belonged to the genetic ancestry cluster associated with self-reported Caucasian donors. The study was designed to test whether signatures of past pathogen exposure could be identified by cataloging public T cell receptors. Using immunosequencing, the study profiled T cell repertoires from about 650 subjects and related those repertoires to cytomegalovirus serostatus. Besides the first cohort of more than 650 subjects, a separate validation cohort made up of 90 to 150 different subjects was used. High-throughput TCR immunosequencing, statistical association of individual TCRs with disease status, and machine learning were combined to predict cytomegalovirus infection status. A later analysis re-analyzed previously published TCR beta repertoires from approximately 670 donors and added high-resolution HLA genotyping to study TCR occurrence patterns. In the later analysis, no new phenotypic data were used to find candidate immune exposures; instead, reliance was placed on TCR beta sequences and their occurrence across donors. An earlier analysis of 587 of the donors used high-throughput TCR beta sequencing to judge whether each TCR beta V gene segment behaved as functional or pseudogenic. Donor age, sex, ethnicity and CMV serostatus were collected together with the repertoire data. A later genetic analysis took genome-wide SNP genotypes for about three fifths of the roughly 670 donors and used that subset as a discovery cohort. All discovery cohort repertoires had been generated on a single sequencing platform. HLA typing included class I and class II loci at four-digit resolution. Typing coverage differed by locus: A, B, C, DRB1 and DQB1 were typed in roughly 629-640 donors, DQA1 in roughly 500, DPA1 in 600 to 610, and DPB1 in just under 480. A handful of DR-DQ haplotypes were handled as single units for association and clustering because linkage in the cohort was strong. On average, 235,054 unique TCR beta nucleotide sequences were sequenced per donor among about 400 genotyped donors of the cohort, with around 19% of those sequences being non-productive. The study at large found these results: Correlated functional status among segregating V segments might be attributable to linkage disequilibrium, but an unknown experimental factor could not be ruled out. In vitro tests confirmed that a few of the cytomegalovirus-associated TCR beta chains recognize cytomegalovirus antigens. Compared with the roughly 600-donor mean, donors in an Asian-associated ancestry cluster had fewer N-insertions in productive TCRs, according to a later genetic analysis. The classifier was reported to diagnose cytomegalovirus status with high specificity and sensitivity in both the original and validation cohorts. A total of about 180 TCR beta chains were listed by the study as associated with cytomegalovirus. Broadly in line with IMGT annotations, most TCR beta V segments showed up in productive rearrangements about 90% or about 30% of the time in an earlier analysis of several hundred of the donors. In a later genetic analysis, a missense DCLRE1C variant was associated with V-gene and J-gene trimming of TCR beta chains, and the association was replicated in an independent cohort. Roughly uniform sequencing depth across donors was assumed in presence/absence analyses, although this assumption may not hold. Most TCR sequences were seen in very few donors, while some public TCRs were found in many individuals. The sequencing pipeline was judged likely to have produced a cluster of highly shared sequence variants as a technical artifact. A later analysis reported that several top co-occurrence clusters appeared linked to parvovirus B19, influenza, CMV and Epstein-Barr virus. The cohort was sequenced for TCR beta chains only, and without alpha or paired-chain data the features that could be detected were limited. It was suggested by the authors that the approach could potentially be generalized to other disease states and immunological phenotypes. Most CMV-associated TCR beta chains appeared to be HLA-restricted in a later analysis, and the HLA associations seemed to be driven largely by CMV exposure. Specific HLA alleles were associated with 16,951 TCR beta sequences at a false discovery rate of 0.05 in a later analysis. A later analysis found that TCR association rates varied across HLA loci, with DRB1 alleles showing the most associated TCRs and HLA-C alleles the fewest. A later analysis found that HLA-associated TCR beta chains were more clonally expanded and had lower generation probabilities than equally common non-associated chains. Assigning TCR associations to individual alleles was difficult when HLA alleles, especially DR and DQ, strongly co-occurred. A further reported finding was that TCR beta sequences accurately predicted the HLA-A and HLA-B alleles for most subjects in the first cohort. HLA typing was unavailable for some donors at each locus, so association tests used only the typed subset. Because the 87-base-pair reads could not distinguish some IMGT-functional V segments, including TRBV6-2 and TRBV6-3, those segments were excluded. Roughly 17 rarely observed V segments, including chromosome 9 orphons, were excluded from the earlier analysis of several hundred of the donors because counts were too low. For the cohort, immune exposure information was limited to CMV serostatus.

The cohort consisted of 650 to 850 healthy bone marrow donors. At the time of sampling, all cohort members were nominally healthy, though unrecorded immune exposures were likely present. The donor tested CMV seropositive and was one of the 289 seropositive cohort members. Each donor provided a peripheral blood sample, and peripheral blood mononuclear cells were used for TCR beta sequencing. The Qiagen DNeasy Blood Extraction Kit was used to extract genomic DNA from the blood cell samples. Relative to germline, V is 7 bases shorter and J is 6 bases shorter, with 6 bases between their ends. Per the germline V gene, WSHSY is the CDR1 and SAAADI is the CDR2. There are 10 amino acids in the CDR3, from cysteine to phenylalanine inclusive. Only the CDR3 region is kept as DNA, spanning 30 bases read in frame from base 1. Receptor libraries were prepared by the immunoSEQ multiplex PCR assay. A mixture of 60 forward primers for TCR Vbeta segments and 13 reverse primers for TCR Jbeta segments was used in the multiplex PCR. Amplification of the CDR3 region of rearranged TCR beta genes was performed with a multiplex PCR assay on genomic DNA. On the Illumina HiSeq System, the amplified TCR beta libraries were sequenced as 87-base-pair reads. Per the authors' processing: A later analysis tallied 75 million to 95 million unique TCR beta chains across the approximately 670 repertoires, and about 12 million of those chains were shared by two or more donors. Raw reads were error-corrected and collapsed into unique sequences with a nearest-neighbor algorithm that merged closely related sequences to remove PCR and sequencing errors. To assign V, D and J gene segments, CDR3 sequences were aligned to IMGT reference sequences. For a sequence to be retained, a match of at least six nucleotides was required to both a V gene segment and a J gene segment. Rearrangements were classified as productive when the CDR3 lacked stop codons and remained in frame with V and J, and all other rearrangements were classified as non-productive. Following IMGT convention, CDR3 was defined as the stretch from the second conserved V-encoded cysteine to the conserved J-encoded phenylalanine. The earlier analysis of about 620 of the donors excluded sequences that lacked an unambiguous match to a single V gene segment. In an earlier analysis of several hundred of the donors, V segments were called functional above 56.7% productive rearrangements and were called segregating when the between-donor standard deviation exceeded 5%. A statistical classification framework was developed to diagnose cytomegalovirus status using the catalog of TCR beta chain sequences. V and J gene assignment, in a later analysis, came from comparing TCR nucleotide sequences with IMGT/GENE-DB human TR gene sequences. The TCRdist pipeline was used in a later analysis to assign CDR3 sequences and most-parsimonious VDJ recombination scenarios. A later analysis defined each TCR beta chain by its CDR3 amino acid sequence plus V-gene family, and excluded reads lacking a unique V-gene family. A later analysis removed over 500 highly shared, low-generation-probability nucleotide sequences to deal with suspected cross-contamination and a sequencing artifact. In a later analysis, a clonal expansion index was calculated for each public chain from normalized within-repertoire ranks of inferred template counts. In a later analysis, generation probabilities were computed with a VDJ recombination model fitted to out-of-frame rearrangements, and the resulting probabilities were checked against IGoR. Hypergeometric tests were used in a later analysis to score TCR-TCR, TCR-HLA and TCR-CMV co-occurrence, with a repertoire-size bias correction applied to the TCR pairs. To estimate false discovery rates, a later analysis permuted the HLA or CMV assignments 20 times. In a later analysis, co-occurring TCRs were grouped using DBSCAN, with TCRdist sequence similarity added in when clustering inside HLA-allele-positive subsets. Repertoires with fewer than 30,000 or more than 120,000 public chains were left out of co-occurrence clustering, as were five repertoires with anomalous nucleotide sharing. As stored in TCRdb, this immuneACCESS dataset retains in-frame rearrangements with V and J assigned. A fraction of the clones does not appear; measured against another copy, unresolved V genes explain less than half of the discrepancy, and the remainder lacks a known reason. That table is the source of V, J and clone size, and D and trimming were worked out from the DNA. The sample table holds 130,000 to 150,000 clones, of which over 70% were seen once. In total, the top ten clones hold about 6.7% of the sample.

Note on this clone: Its binding antigen is unknown. No base quality values were provided; no much bigger clone lies one nucleotide off.

The sequencing sample was made of PBMCs. The sequence came from a woman between 40 and 55 years old in good health and CMV-seropositive. In this chain, TRBV10-2 is recombined with TRBJ1-2, with a weak D call of TRBD1 (6 bases match). The DNA sequence reads TGCGCCAGCAAGGGGGATGGCTACACCTTC. Its translation reads: CASKGDGYTF.